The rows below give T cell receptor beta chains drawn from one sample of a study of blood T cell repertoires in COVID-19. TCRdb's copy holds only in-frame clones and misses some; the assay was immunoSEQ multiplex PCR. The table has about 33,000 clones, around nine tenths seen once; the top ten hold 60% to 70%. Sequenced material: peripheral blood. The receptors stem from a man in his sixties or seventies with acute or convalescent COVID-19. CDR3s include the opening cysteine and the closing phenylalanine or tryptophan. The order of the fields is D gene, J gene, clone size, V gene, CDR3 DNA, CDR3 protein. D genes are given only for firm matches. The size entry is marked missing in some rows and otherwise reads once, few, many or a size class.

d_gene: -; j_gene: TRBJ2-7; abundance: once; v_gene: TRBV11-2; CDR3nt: TGTGCCAGCAGCTTAGTAAGACAGACCTACGAGCAGTACTTC; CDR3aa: CASSLVRQTYEQYF
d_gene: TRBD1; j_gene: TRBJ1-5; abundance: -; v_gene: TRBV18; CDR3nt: TGTGCCAGCTCAGAGACAGGGTCCCAGCCCCAGCATTTT; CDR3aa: CASSETGSQPQHF
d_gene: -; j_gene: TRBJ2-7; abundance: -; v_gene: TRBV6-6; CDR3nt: TGTGCCAGCAGTTACGGCAGGGGCCACGAGCAGTACTTC; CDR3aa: CASSYGRGHEQYF
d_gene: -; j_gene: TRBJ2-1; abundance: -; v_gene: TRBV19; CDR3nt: TGTGCCAGTAGTATGTCGACAGGACCCGATGAGCAGTTCTTC; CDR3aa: CASSMSTGPDEQFF
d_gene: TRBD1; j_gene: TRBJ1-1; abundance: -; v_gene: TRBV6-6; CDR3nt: TGTGCCAGCAGTTGGACAGGGATGAACACTGAAGCTTTCTTT; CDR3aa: CASSWTGMNTEAFF
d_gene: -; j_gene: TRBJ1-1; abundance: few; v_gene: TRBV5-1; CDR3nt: TGCGCCAGCAGCTTGGGTAGTGCCGACACTGAAGCTTTCTTT; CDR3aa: CASSLGSADTEAFF
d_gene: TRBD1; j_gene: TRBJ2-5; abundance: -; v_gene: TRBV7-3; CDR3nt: TGTGCCAGCAGCTTCGACAGGGGTGGACAAGAGACCCAGTACTTC; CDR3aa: CASSFDRGGQETQYF
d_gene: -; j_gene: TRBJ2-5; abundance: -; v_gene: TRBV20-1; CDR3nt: TGCAGTGCTCAGGGAGAGACCCAGTACTTC; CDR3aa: CSAQGETQYF
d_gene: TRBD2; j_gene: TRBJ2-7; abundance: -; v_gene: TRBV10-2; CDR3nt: TGCGCCAGCACAGAGACTAGCGGAGCTTACGAGCAGTACTTC; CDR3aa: CASTETSGAYEQYF
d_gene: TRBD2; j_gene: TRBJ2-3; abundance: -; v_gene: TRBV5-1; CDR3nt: TGCGCCAGCAGCTTGGGATACTCCGGGACTAGCGGCACAGATACGCAGTATTTT; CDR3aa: CASSLGYSGTSGTDTQYF
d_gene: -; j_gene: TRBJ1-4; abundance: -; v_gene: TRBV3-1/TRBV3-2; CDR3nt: TGTGCCAGCAGCCGGAAGGGGGATACTAATGAAAAACTGTTTTTT; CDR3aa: CASSRKGDTNEKLFF
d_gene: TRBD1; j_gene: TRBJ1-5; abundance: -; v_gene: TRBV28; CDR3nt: TGTGCCAGCAGGTTGGGACAGGCCTCTGAGCCCCAGCATTTT; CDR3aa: CASRLGQASEPQHF
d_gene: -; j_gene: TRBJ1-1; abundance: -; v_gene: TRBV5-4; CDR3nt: TGTGCCAGCAGCTTACCGACAGCCACTGAAGCTTTCTTT; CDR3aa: CASSLPTATEAFF
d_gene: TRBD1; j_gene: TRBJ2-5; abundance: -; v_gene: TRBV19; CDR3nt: TGTGCCAGTAATCCCAACAGGGGAGAGACCCAGTACTTC; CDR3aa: CASNPNRGETQYF
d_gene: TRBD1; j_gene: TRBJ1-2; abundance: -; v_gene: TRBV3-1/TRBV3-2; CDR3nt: TGTGCCAGCAGCTTGAGGGACAGAAACTATGGCTACACCTTC; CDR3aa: CASSLRDRNYGYTF
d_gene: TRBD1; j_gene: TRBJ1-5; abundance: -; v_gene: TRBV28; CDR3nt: TGTGCCAGCAGCACCCCGGGACAGGGGGTTTTTGCGGCCCAGCATTTT; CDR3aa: CASSTPGQGVFAAQHF
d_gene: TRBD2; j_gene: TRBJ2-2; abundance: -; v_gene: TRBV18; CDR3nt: TGTGCCAGCTCACCTCTAGCGGAACCCACCGGGGAGCTGTTTTTT; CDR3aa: CASSPLAEPTGELFF
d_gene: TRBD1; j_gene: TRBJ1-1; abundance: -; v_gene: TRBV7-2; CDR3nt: TGTGCCAGCCAAAGGGGGCAGGAGAACACTGAAGCTTTCTTT; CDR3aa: CASQRGQENTEAFF
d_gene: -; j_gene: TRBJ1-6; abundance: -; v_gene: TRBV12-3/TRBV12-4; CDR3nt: TGTGCCAGCAGTACAGGGCGTTCACCCCTCCACTTT; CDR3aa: CASSTGRSPLHF
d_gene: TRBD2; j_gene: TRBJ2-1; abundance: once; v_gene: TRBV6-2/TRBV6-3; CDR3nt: TGTGCCAGCAGTTACCAGCTAGCGGGGGACAATGAGCAGTTCTTC; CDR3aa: CASSYQLAGDNEQFF
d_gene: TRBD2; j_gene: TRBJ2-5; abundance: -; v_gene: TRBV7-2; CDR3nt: TGTGCCAGCAGCCCGGGACTAGCGGGAGGGCCGAAGGAGACCCAGTACTTC; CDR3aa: CASSPGLAGGPKETQYF
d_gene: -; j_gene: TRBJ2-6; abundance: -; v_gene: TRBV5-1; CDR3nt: TGCGCCAGCAGCTTGGCAGGGGCTGGGGCCAACGTCCTGACTTTC; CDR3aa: CASSLAGAGANVLTF
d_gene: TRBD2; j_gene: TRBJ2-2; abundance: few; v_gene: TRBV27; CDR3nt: TGTGCCAGCTCCCAGGGTTGGCGGGGGGACTCCACCGGGGAGCTGTTTTTT; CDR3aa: CASSQGWRGDSTGELFF
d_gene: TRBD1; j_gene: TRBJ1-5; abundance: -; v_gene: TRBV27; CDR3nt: TGTGCCAGCAGTCCTGGACAGGGTAAACAGCCCCAGCATTTT; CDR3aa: CASSPGQGKQPQHF
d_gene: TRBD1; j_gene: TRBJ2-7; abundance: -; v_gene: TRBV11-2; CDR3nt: TGTGCCAGCAGCGCCCGGGACAGGAGCTCCTACGAGCAGTACTTC; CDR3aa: CASSARDRSSYEQYF
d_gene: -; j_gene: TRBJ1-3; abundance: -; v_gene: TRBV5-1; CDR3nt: TGCGCCAGCAGCTTGGGACAGGCCTCTGGAAACACCATATATTTT; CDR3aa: CASSLGQASGNTIYF
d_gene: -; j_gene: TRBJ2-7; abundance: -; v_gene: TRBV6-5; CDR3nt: TGTGCCAGCAGTTACTCGAGGCTCTACGAGCAGTACTTC; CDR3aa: CASSYSRLYEQYF
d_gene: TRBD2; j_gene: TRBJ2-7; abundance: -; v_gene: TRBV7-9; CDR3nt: TGTGCCAGCAGGGAGACTAGCGGGATCGACGAGCAGTACTTC; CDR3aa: CASRETSGIDEQYF
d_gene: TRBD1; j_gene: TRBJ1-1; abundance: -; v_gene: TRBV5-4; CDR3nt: TGTGCCAGCAGCCCGGGACAGGGGGCGATCCGAACCACTGAAGCTTTCTTT; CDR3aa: CASSPGQGAIRTTEAFF
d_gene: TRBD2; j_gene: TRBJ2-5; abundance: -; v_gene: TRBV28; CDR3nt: TGTGCCAGCAGACCAACGGGACTAGCGGGAGGAAATGGAGAGACCCAGTACTTC; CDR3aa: CASRPTGLAGGNGETQYF
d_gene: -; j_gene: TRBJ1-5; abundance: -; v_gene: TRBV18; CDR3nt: TGTGCCAGCTCACCGGGGGGGTTCCAGCCCCAGCATTTT; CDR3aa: CASSPGGFQPQHF
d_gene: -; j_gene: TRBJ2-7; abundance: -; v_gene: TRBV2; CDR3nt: TGTGCCAGCAGTGATCAACGTAAACTTGGCTACGAGCAGTACTTC; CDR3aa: CASSDQRKLGYEQYF
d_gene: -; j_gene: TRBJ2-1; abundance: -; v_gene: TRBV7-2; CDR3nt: TGTGCCAGCACCCTCTGGGGGGACTCCTACAATGAGCAGTTCTTC; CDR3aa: CASTLWGDSYNEQFF
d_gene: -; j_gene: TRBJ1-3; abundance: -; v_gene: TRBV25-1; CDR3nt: TGTGCCAGCAGCCCAGGGTTCGGAAACACCATATATTTT; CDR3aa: CASSPGFGNTIYF
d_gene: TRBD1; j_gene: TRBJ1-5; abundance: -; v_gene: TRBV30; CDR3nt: TGTGCCTGGAGTTCCGGGACAGGGGATCAGCCCCAGCATTTT; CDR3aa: CAWSSGTGDQPQHF
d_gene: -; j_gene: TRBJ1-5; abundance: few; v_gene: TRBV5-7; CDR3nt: TGTGCCAGCAGCTTGGGGGCCGGCAATCAGCCCCAGCATTTT; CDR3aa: CASSLGAGNQPQHF
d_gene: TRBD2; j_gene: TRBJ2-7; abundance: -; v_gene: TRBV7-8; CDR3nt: TGTGCCAGCAGCTTCATGACGGGGCGGGGGTACGAGCAGTACTTC; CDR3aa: CASSFMTGRGYEQYF
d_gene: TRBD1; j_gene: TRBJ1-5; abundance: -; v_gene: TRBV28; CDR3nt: TGTGCCAGCACCCAGGGGGGCAGTTATAGCAATCAGCCCCAGCATTTT; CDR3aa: CASTQGGSYSNQPQHF
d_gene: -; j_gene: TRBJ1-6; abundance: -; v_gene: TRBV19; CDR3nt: TGTGCCAGTAGTCGAAACAGGCAGAATTCACCCCTCCACTTT; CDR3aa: CASSRNRQNSPLHF
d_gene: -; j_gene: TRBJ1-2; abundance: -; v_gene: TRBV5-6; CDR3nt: TGTGCCAGCAGCGCGGGGGGTCAGCGTGGCTACACCTTC; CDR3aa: CASSAGGQRGYTF
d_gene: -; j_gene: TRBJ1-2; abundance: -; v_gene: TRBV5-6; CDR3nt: TGTGCCAGCGGCCGATCAGGGCATGGCTACACCTTC; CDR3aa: CASGRSGHGYTF
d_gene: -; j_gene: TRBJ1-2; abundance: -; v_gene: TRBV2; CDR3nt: TGTGCCAGCAGTAGTGAGGCCTTTGGCTACACCTTC; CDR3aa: CASSSEAFGYTF
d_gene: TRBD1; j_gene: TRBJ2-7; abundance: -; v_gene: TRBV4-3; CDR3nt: TGCGCCAGCAGCCAGACCACCAACCCGGGACAGGGGATCTCCTACGAGCAGTACTTC; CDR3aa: CASSQTTNPGQGISYEQYF
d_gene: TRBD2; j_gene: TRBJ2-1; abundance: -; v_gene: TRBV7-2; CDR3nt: TGTGCCAGCAGGTCGACTAGCGGGGTAAATGAGCAGTTCTTC; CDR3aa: CASRSTSGVNEQFF
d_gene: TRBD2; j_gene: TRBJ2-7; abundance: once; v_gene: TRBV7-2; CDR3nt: TGTGCCAGCAGCTCCTGGACTAGCGTGACCCCCTGGGGGTACGAGCAGTACTTC; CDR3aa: CASSSWTSVTPWGYEQYF
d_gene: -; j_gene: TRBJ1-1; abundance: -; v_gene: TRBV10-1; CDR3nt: TGCGCCAGCAGGGACAGCATGAACACTGAAGCTTTCTTT; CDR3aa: CASRDSMNTEAFF
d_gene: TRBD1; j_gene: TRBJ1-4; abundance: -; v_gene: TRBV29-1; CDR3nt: TGCAGCGCCGGGGACAGGGAGGCTGAAAAACTGTTTTTT; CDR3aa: CSAGDREAEKLFF
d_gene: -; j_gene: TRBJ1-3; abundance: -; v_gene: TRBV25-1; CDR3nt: TGTGCCAGCAGTGCAGTGTACAGGGACGACTCTGGAAACACCATATATTTT; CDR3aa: CASSAVYRDDSGNTIYF
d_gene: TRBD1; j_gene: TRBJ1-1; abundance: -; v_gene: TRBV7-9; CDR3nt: TGTGCCAGCAGCCAGTATCGGACAGGGACTGAAGCTTTCTTT; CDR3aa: CASSQYRTGTEAFF
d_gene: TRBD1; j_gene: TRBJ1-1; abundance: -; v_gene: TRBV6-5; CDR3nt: TGTGCCAGCAATTGGGACAGGGGGGGCCGCACTGAAGCTTTCTTT; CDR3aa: CASNWDRGGRTEAFF